The entry that follows covers one T cell receptor (beta chain) sequence. Participants spanned ages about 18 to 100 years and resided in roughly 22 US areas. All recovered Cohort 3 donors got two negative PCRs, got clearance, or saw symptom resolution. The authors' processing: Scientists estimated how many nucleated cells there were by amplifying reference gene primers. Clones were sequenced by immunoSEQ multiplex PCR, and TCRdb holds only the in-frame ones, with some missing. The V and J calls and the clone size are those of that table, but D and trimming were determined from the DNA. The table records about 200,000 clones, roughly nine tenths of them present only once. This entry belongs to a study of blood T cell repertoires in COVID-19. The wider study: The cDNA or gDNA used as material had been derived from T cells, B-cell-depleted T cells, or PBMCs.

This CDR3 has 13 amino acids. V dropped 2 bases and J dropped 3 bases, with 8 bases sitting between them. Germline lookup yields CDR1 LGHDT and CDR2 YNNKEL (reference sequence). The V and J genes are TRBV3-1 (or the pseudogene TRBV3-2) and TRBJ2-7; D is perhaps TRBD2 (5 bases). Sequencing input: PBMCs or T cells enriched from blood (not recorded which). The receptor was derived from a woman between 18 and 29 years old who had recovered from COVID-19. The DNA of the CDR3 is TGTGCCAGCAGCCAAACGACTAACTACGAGCAGTACTTC. Its protein is CASSQTTNYEQYF.